The 21 T cell receptor beta chains below all came from one sample that was sequenced in a study of long-term antiretroviral therapy in people with HIV. An immunoSEQ assay, version v3.0, was performed at survey level. Only in-frame clones appear in the TCRdb table, and some are missing; sequencing was by immunoSEQ multiplex PCR. The table lists tens of thousands of clones, roughly 84% of them singletons, with just over 8% in the top ten. This material consisted of unsorted PBMCs, taken 0.2 years before starting antiretroviral therapy. These TCRs come from a man younger than 35 with HIV.

This rearrangement joins TRBV7-6 to TRBJ2-5, with 12 bases matching TRBD2. Looked up from germline, CDR1 is SGHVS and CDR2 is FNYEAQ. The CDR3 sequence is 18 residues long. V gave up 5 bases and J gave up 4 bases; unmatched junction bases: 14. The CDR3: CASSTDPRTSGDLETQYF. The DNA of the CDR3 is TGTGCCAGCAGCACAGACCCCAGGACTAGCGGGGATCTAGAGACCCAGTACTTC.

The genes are TRBV29-1 and TRBJ2-2; a weak D match, TRBD1 (6 bases). Trimming stripped 3 bases from V and 5 bases from J, with 10 bases between. From germline, CDR1 is SQVTM and CDR2 ANQGSEA. This CDR3 has 13 residues. CDR3 DNA: TGCAGCGTTGACGACAGGCAAACCGGGGAGCTGTTTTTT. As protein: CSVDDRQTGELFF.

The rearrangement links TRBV5-1 to TRBJ1-4; 8 bases map to TRBD1. The CDR3 has 15 residues. The V segment lost 4 bases and the J segment 6 bases; nucleotides outside the gene matches: 8. Germline lookup yields CDR1 SGHRS and CDR2 YFSETQ. The CDR3 sequence is CASSPQTGVDEKLFF. CDR3 DNA: TGCGCCAGCAGCCCCCAGACAGGGGTAGATGAAAAACTGTTTTTT.

The chain is built from TRBV5-6 and TRBJ2-7, with D possibly being TRBD2 (5 bases). CDR3 length: 15 residues. Per germline, CDR1 SGHDT and CDR2 YYEEEE. The ends were cut back, 2 bases at V and 0 bases at J, with 12 bases in the middle. In DNA, the CDR3 is TGTGCCAGCAGCTTAAACCCGGGGTCCTCCTACGAGCAGTACTTC. It yields the protein CASSLNPGSSYEQYF.

V is TRBV19 and J is TRBJ2-7; 8 bases align to TRBD2. CDR3 length equals 15 residues. Unmatched junction bases numbered 6, after V lost 5 bases and J lost 0 bases. The germline V gene encodes CDR1 LNHDA and CDR2 SQIVND (reference sequence). In DNA form, the CDR3 reads TGTGCCAGTAGTTCGCGGGAGGAGGCCTCCTACGAGCAGTACTTC. It yields the protein CASSSREEASYEQYF.

This clone was seen once. The chain recombines TRBV7-2 with TRBJ2-1; no firm D call. The V gene lost 0 bases and the J gene lost 6 bases, with 12 bases spanning the gap. This CDR3 region has 15 residues. Germline V gene lookup returns CDR1 SGHTA and CDR2 FQGNSA. CDR3 sequence: CASSLAPRVGNEQFF. The CDR3 region has the DNA TGTGCCAGCAGCTTAGCACCCCGGGTGGGCAATGAGCAGTTCTTC.

The chain employs TRBV10-3 and TRBJ1-4; D is perhaps TRBD1 (5 bases). Germline CDR1 and CDR2: ENHRY and SYGVKD. V lost 6 bases and J lost 8, with 10 bases in between. The CDR3 is made up of 12 amino acids. The CDR3 loop is CAIRETEEKLFF. CDR3 bases: TGTGCCATCAGGGAGACAGAGGAAAAACTGTTTTTT.

This clone was counted a single time. One end of the junction fails to match germline, which may point to a read error. The chain carries TRBV9 and TRBJ2-7; D unresolved. The CDR3 is 13 residues long. CDR1 and CDR2 (germline): SGDLS, YYNGEE. CDR3 in DNA: TGTGCCAGCAGCGCCTCTGGGTCCTCCGAGCAGTACTTC. It specifies CASSASGSSEQYF.

This chain uses TRBV4-3 with TRBJ2-3; 8 nucleotides match TRBD2. The CDR3 covers 18 residues. CDR1 is LGHNA, CDR2 YSLEER, per germline. Trimming took 0 bases from V and 5 from J; bases not matched to a gene: 13. Here the CDR3 DNA reads TGCGCCAGCAGCCAAGAATTTGGGGGCGGGGGGTATCGAGATACGCAGTATTTT. This gives the protein CASSQEFGGGGYRDTQYF.

The chain combines TRBV4-1 with TRBJ1-4; D remains ambiguous. This CDR3 is 14 amino acids long. Trimming pared 2 bases from V and 4 bases from J, leaving 8 bases between. Germline V gives CDR1 MGHRA, CDR2 YSYEKL. The CDR3 loop is CASSQSFLNEKLFF. CDR3 sequence (DNA): TGCGCCAGCAGCCAAAGTTTCCTTAATGAAAAACTGTTTTTT.

The chain is built from TRBV27 and TRBJ2-3; tentatively, D is TRBD2 (7 bases). V was cut by 2 bases and J by 4 bases, with 10 bases left in between. The CDR3 has 14 amino acids. CDR1 MNHEY and CDR2 SMNVEV come from the germline V gene (reference sequence). The CDR3 loop reads CASSLGGGPDTQYF. In nucleotides, the CDR3 is TGTGCCAGCAGTTTAGGGGGGGGCCCAGATACGCAGTATTTT.

The chain joins TRBV2 to TRBJ2-1; 11 bases are a match to TRBD2. This CDR3 has 15 residues. Germline loops: CDR1 SNHLY, CDR2 FYNNEI. J gave up 8 bases and V 6 bases, and 9 bases lay outside the gene matches. The chain's CDR3 is CASRPLAGGIDEQFF. DNA of the CDR3: TGTGCCAGCAGGCCCCTAGCGGGAGGTATCGATGAGCAGTTCTTC. Full variable domain (missing parts from reference TRBV2 and TRBJ2-1): EPEVTQTPSHQVTQMGQEVILRCVPISNHLYFYWYRQILGQKVEFLVSFYNNEISEKSEIFDDQFSVERPDGSNFTLKIRSTKLEDSAMYFCASRPLAGGIDEQFFGPGTRLTVL.

This rearrangement joins TRBV27 to TRBJ2-2; TRBD1 agrees at 7 bases. From germline, CDR1 is MNHEY and CDR2 SMNVEV (reference sequence). This CDR3 is built from 15 residues. Unmatched junction bases numbered 5, after V lost 4 bases and J lost 3 bases. CDR3 coding DNA: TGTGCCAGCAGTTCCATGACAGGGTACACCGGGGAGCTGTTTTTT. Translating gives CASSSMTGYTGELFF.

The count of this clone is one. The chain employs TRBV10-3 and TRBJ2-7, with D hard to call. The CDR3 contains 13 residues. Germline-derived CDR1 and CDR2 are ENHRY and SYGVKD. With 8 bases removed from V and 1 base from J, the gap between germline ends came to 12 bases. CDR3 amino acids: CAISAADSYEQYF. Written as DNA, the CDR3 is TGTGCCATCTCCGCGGCAGATTCCTACGAGCAGTACTTC.

This clone was seen a few times. The chain combines TRBV30 with TRBJ2-5, with 10 bases fitting TRBD2. The CDR3 is made up of 12 amino acids. The germline V gene has CDR1 GTSNPN and CDR2 SVGIG (reference sequence). V lost 3 bases to trimming and J lost 5 bases; unmatched junction nucleotides: 0. The CDR3 sequence: CAWRTSGETQYF. CDR3 DNA sequence: TGTGCCTGGAGGACTAGCGGGGAGACCCAGTACTTC.

V usage is TRBV29-1 and J usage is TRBJ1-2; a possible D gene is TRBD1 (6 bases). V lost 6 bases and J 4 bases, leaving 15 bases between the germline ends. Germline CDR1 is SQVTM and CDR2 is ANQGSEA. The CDR3 extends over 13 amino acids. CDR3 coding DNA: TGCAGCGTAATCAGGGGAAGTCGCTATGGCTACACCTTC. Amino acids: CSVIRGSRYGYTF.

This chain connects TRBV7-9 to TRBJ2-1; the D gene is possibly TRBD1 (6 bases). This CDR3 has 13 amino acids. The V and J ends lost 5 bases and 8 bases respectively, with 13 bases between them. The germline gives CDR1 SEHNR, CDR2 FQNEAQ (reference sequence). In DNA, the CDR3 is TGTGCCAGCAGCGCGAACAGGGTAGATGAGCAGTTCTTC. Translation gives CASSANRVDEQFF.

J is TRBJ2-1 and V is TRBV27; maybe TRBD2 (5 bases). The V and J ends lost 3 bases and 10 bases respectively, with 13 bases between them. There are 13 residues in the CDR3. Germline CDR1 is MNHEY and CDR2 is SMNVEV (reference sequence). The CDR3 DNA reads as TGTGCCAGCAGTTTGTTCGGCTCGGGGGAGCAGTTCTTC. It yields the protein CASSLFGSGEQFF.

This sequence joins TRBV29-1 and TRBJ2-2; TRBD1 agrees at 11 bases. Per germline, CDR1 SQVTM and CDR2 ANQGSEA. J lost 7 bases, V lost 6 bases, and 7 bases had no gene match. This CDR3 has 14 residues. DNA for the CDR3: TGCAGCGTCTTGGGACAGGGGGACGGCGGGGAGCTGTTTTTT. Protein: CSVLGQGDGGELFF.

The gene calls are TRBV7-8 and TRBJ2-3; D gene uncertain. The V and J ends lost 1 base and 1 base respectively, with 6 bases between them. Germline CDR1 and CDR2: SGHVS and FQNEAQ. The CDR3 length is 14 residues. CDR3 residues: CASSLGLRTDTQYF. The CDR3 DNA reads TGTGCCAGCAGCTTAGGACTTCGCACAGATACGCAGTATTTT.

The rearrangement links TRBV6-5 to TRBJ2-1; tentative D call: TRBD2 (6 bases). Trimming took 0 bases from V and 0 from J, leaving 9 bases between them. Germline V gene lookup returns CDR1 MNHEY and CDR2 SVGAGI. CDR3 length equals 16 residues. The CDR3 DNA reads TGTGCCAGCAGTTACTCTGGGGGGAGCTCCTACAATGAGCAGTTCTTC. It yields the protein CASSYSGGSSYNEQFF.